This is a list of T cell receptor beta chains from one sample in a study of identifying expanded T cells in peripheral blood. TCRdb keeps only in-frame clones here, not all; method: immunoSEQ multiplex PCR. The repertoire holds around 120,000 clones, with approximately 88% as singletons. Specimen: blood. The receptors derive from a person between 18 and 70 years old in good health. The CDR3 runs from the conserved cysteine through the conserved F or W. The D gene is left open where the match is weak. Clone size, where shown, is once, few, many, or a class for clones that have expanded.

>TRBJ1-5|TRBV27|.|17|TRBD1
TGTGCCAGCAGTCCCTACAGGGGCCCTTATAGCAATCAGCCCCAGCATTTT
CASSPYRGPYSNQPQHF
>TRBJ1-2|TRBV30|.|12|.
TGTGCCTTCGACAGGCTGCCCTATGGCTACACCTTC
CAFDRLPYGYTF
>TRBJ1-1|TRBV7-2|.|16|.
TGTGCCAGCAGCTTAGTAAGTTACAGAGTGAACACTGAAGCTTTCTTT
CASSLVSYRVNTEAFF
>TRBJ1-2|TRBV5-4|.|14|.
TGTGCCAGCAGCTCCCTACAGGGTTATTTTGGCTACACCTTC
CASSSLQGYFGYTF
>TRBJ2-2|TRBV11-2|few|16|TRBD1
TGTGCCAGCAGGTTCCTAAGGGGGCGGACCACCGGGGAGCTGTTTTTT
CASRFLRGRTTGELFF
>TRBJ1-3|TRBV6-5|.|16|.
TGTGCCAGCAGTTACTCGACGAGCAGCTCTGGAAACACCATATATTTT
CASSYSTSSSGNTIYF
>TRBJ2-5|TRBV7-2|.|15|.
TGTGCCAGCAGCTTAGGACAGCTGTACCAAGAGACCCAGTACTTC
CASSLGQLYQETQYF
>TRBJ2-1|TRBV7-7|.|15|TRBD1
TGTGCCAGCAGTTCCGGGACAGGACCTTACAATGAGCAGTTCTTC
CASSSGTGPYNEQFF
>TRBJ2-4|TRBV7-9|.|18|TRBD2
TGTGCCAGCAGCTTAACTAGCGGGGAAATCCTAGCCAAAAACATTCAGTACTTC
CASSLTSGEILAKNIQYF
>TRBJ1-1|TRBV5-4|.|13|.
TGTGCCAGCAGCTTGGAGTCAGGGTCTGAAGCTTTCTTT
CASSLESGSEAFF
>TRBJ1-6|TRBV6-5|.|13|.
TGTGCCGGAAGGAGCTCCTATAATTCACCCCTCCACTTT
CAGRSSYNSPLHF
>TRBJ2-5|TRBV7-9|once|15|.
TGTGCCAGCAGCTCCGAGGGGGGACCTAAAGAGACCCAGTACTTC
CASSSEGGPKETQYF
>TRBJ1-2|TRBV9|.|16|TRBD1
TGTGCCAGCAGCCCATACCAGGGGGCCGGGTACTATGGCTACACCTTC
CASSPYQGAGYYGYTF
>TRBJ2-5|TRBV7-9|.|17|.
TGTGCCAGCAGCTTAGCTAACCTCAACGGGCCTCTAGAGACCCAGTACTTC
CASSLANLNGPLETQYF
>TRBJ1-2|TRBV6-6|.|14|TRBD1
TGTGCCAGCAGTTTTAGCCAGGGGGAGGCGGGCTACACCTTC
CASSFSQGEAGYTF
>TRBJ1-1|TRBV10-3|.|15|.
TGTGCCTCTTCTGGGGCAGGTACATTGGTCACTGAAGCTTTCTTT
CASSGAGTLVTEAFF
>TRBJ2-2|TRBV2|once|15|.
TGTGCCAGCAGTGAAAACTATTCGGGCACCGGGGAGCTGTTTTTT
CASSENYSGTGELFF
>TRBJ2-7|TRBV10-3|.|14|TRBD1
TGTGCCATCAGTTCAGGACAGGGCGGGCGGGAGCAGTACTTC
CAISSGQGGREQYF
>TRBJ1-5|TRBV30|.|14|.
TGTGCCTGGGGTACGGACGGGTTTTATCAGCCCCAGCATTTT
CAWGTDGFYQPQHF
>TRBJ2-7|TRBV19|.|15|.
TGTGCCAGTAGTATGGGTCTTTATGTGACCGGGGAGCAGTACTTC
CASSMGLYVTGEQYF
>TRBJ2-3|TRBV6-6|.|14|TRBD1
TGTGCCAGCAGTCCCGCACAGGGGCCAGATACGCAGTATTTT
CASSPAQGPDTQYF
>TRBJ1-1|TRBV5-1|.|13|TRBD1
TGCGCCAGCAGCGACAGGGGCAACACTGAAGCTTTCTTT
CASSDRGNTEAFF
>TRBJ2-2|TRBV5-1|.|14|.
TGCGCCAGCAGCGCTCGACCCACGGCCGGGGAGCTGTTTTTT
CASSARPTAGELFF
>TRBJ2-3|TRBV9|.|15|.
TGTGCCAGCAGCTCCAACTGGGGTAGCACAGATACGCAGTATTTT
CASSSNWGSTDTQYF